This T cell receptor beta chain emerged from a study of blood T cell repertoires in COVID-19. About the research overall: Italy, Spain and the United States were the sources of the convalescent and acute COVID-19 samples.

Those enrolled, adults aged about 18 to 89 years, came from roughly 23 US areas. Participant-reported clinical history was the basis for cohort assignment. The CDR3 has 15 amino acids. V lost 1 base, J lost 2 bases, and 5 bases stayed unmatched. Germline values: CDR1 SGHRS, CDR2 YFSETQ. As originally analysed: For nucleated cells, counts were estimated from reference gene primer amplification. Measured with immunoSEQ multiplex PCR; TCRdb has only the in-frame clones, and not every one. The DNA gave D and trimming, while V, J and clone size come from that table. This sample has roughly 180,000 clones, with more than 70% found just once.

The V gene is TRBV5-1, the J gene TRBJ2-7, with 8 bases matching TRBD2. The source material was PBMCs or T cells enriched from blood (not recorded which). The source is a woman younger than 45 who had recovered from COVID-19. CDR3 in amino acids: CASSLIGSGTYEQYF. CDR3 DNA: TGCGCCAGCAGCTTGATTGGTAGCGGGACCTACGAGCAGTACTTC.